This T cell receptor beta chain is drawn from a study of T-cell reconstitution after alpha-beta-depleted transplantation in children. Unique molecular identifiers were used in preparing the TCRbeta library. TCRdb re-analysed the PCR reads in MiXCR, keeping a single row per CDR3 protein. The top ten hold about 4.8% of the sample, which has about 250,000 distinct CDR3 sequences, 20% to 30% seen once. V dropped 6 bases and J dropped 2; count of bases not matched to a gene: 1. The CDR3 has 13 residues. The germline V gene encodes CDR1 SGHVS and CDR2 FQNEAQ. This chain joins TRBV7-8 and TRBJ2-1, with 7 bases matching TRBD2. This receptor was obtained from a female patient aged 2-9 years who had a stem cell transplant for congenital amegakaryocytic thrombocytopenia, so the T cells may come from the graft donor. Specimen: PBMCs, mostly from graft donor cells, collected 360 days after TCRalphabeta/CD19-depleted stem cell transplant. CDR3 residues: CASRAGPYNEQFF. For the CDR3, the DNA is TGTGCCAGCAGAGCGGGACCCTACAATGAGCAGTTCTTC. Full variable domain (missing parts from reference TRBV7-8 and TRBJ2-1): GAGVSQSPRYKVAKRGQDVALRCDPISGHVSLFWYQQALGQGPEFLTYFQNEAQLDKSGLPSDRFFAERPEGSVSTLKIQRTQQEDSAVYLCASRAGPYNEQFFGPGTRLTVL.